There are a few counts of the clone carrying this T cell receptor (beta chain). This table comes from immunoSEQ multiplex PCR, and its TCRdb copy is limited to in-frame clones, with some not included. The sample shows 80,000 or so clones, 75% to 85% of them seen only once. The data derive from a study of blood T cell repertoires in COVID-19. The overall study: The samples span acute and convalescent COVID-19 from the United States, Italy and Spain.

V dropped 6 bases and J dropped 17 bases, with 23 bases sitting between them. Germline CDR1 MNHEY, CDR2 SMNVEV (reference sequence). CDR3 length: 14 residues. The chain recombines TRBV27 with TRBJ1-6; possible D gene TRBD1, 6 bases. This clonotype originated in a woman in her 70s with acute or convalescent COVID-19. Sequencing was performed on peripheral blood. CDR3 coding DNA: TGTGCCAGCAGCTTAACAGGGTACACGGTATTTTTCCACTTT. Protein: CASSLTGYTVFFHF.